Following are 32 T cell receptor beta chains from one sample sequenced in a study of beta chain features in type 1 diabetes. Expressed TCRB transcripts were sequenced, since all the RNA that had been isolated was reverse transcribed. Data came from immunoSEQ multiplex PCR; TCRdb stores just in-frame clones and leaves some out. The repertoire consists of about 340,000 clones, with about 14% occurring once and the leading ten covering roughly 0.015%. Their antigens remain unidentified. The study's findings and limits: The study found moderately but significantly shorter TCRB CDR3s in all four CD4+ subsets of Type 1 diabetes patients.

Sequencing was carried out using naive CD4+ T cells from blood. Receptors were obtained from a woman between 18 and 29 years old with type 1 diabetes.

CDR3 region: CASSKTTGGGGYTF. The CDR3 region has the DNA TGTGCCAGCAGTAAAACCACAGGGGGCGGGGGCTACACCTTC. This sequence joins TRBV25-1 and TRBJ1-2, with TRBD1 identical over 9 bases. Germline CDR1 reads MGHDK; CDR2 reads SYGVNS. V shed 5 bases, J shed 8 bases, and the junction held 9 bases outside the gene matches. The CDR3 covers 14 residues.

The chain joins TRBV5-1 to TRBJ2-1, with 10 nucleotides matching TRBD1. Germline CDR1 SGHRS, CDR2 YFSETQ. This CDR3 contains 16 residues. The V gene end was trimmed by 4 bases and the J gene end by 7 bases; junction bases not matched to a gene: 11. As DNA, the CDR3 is TGCGCCAGCAGCGGAACGGGACAGGGGAAGCGTAATGAGCAGTTCTTC. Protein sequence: CASSGTGQGKRNEQFF. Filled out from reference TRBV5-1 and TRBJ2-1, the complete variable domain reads KAGVTQTPRYLIKTRGQQVTLSCSPISGHRSVSWYQQTPGQGLQFLFEYFSETQRNKGNFPGRFSGRQFSNSRSEMNVSTLELGDSALYLCASSGTGQGKRNEQFFGPGTRLTVL.

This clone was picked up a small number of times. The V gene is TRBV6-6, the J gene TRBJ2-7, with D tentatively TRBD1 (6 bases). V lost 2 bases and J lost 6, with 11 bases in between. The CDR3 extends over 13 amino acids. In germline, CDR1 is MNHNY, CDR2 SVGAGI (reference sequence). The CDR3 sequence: CASSYHTGPEQYV. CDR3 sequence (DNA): TGTGCCAGCAGTTACCATACAGGGCCCGAGCAGTACGTC.

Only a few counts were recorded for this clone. Here the CDR3 DNA reads TGTGCCAGCTCATCCCTCGGGACAGGGGACACTGAAGCTTTCTTT. It is translated as CASSSLGTGDTEAFF. The chain combines TRBV18 with TRBJ1-1; 10 bases map to TRBD1. Looked up from germline, CDR1 is KGHSH and CDR2 is LQKENI. The trim removed 5 bases at V and 3 bases at J, leaving 6 bases unmatched. The CDR3 covers 15 residues.

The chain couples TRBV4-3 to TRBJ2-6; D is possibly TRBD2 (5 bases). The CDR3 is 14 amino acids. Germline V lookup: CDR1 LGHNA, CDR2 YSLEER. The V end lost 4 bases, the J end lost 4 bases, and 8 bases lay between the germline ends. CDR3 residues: CASSRRLGANVLTF. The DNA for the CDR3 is TGCGCCAGCAGCCGAAGACTAGGGGCCAACGTCCTGACTTTC.

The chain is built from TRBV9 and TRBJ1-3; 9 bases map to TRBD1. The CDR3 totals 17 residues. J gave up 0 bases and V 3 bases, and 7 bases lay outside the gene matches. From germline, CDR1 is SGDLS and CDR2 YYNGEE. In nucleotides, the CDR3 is TGTGCCAGCAGCGAGGACAGGGGATTCAGCTCTGGAAACACCATATATTTT. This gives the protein CASSEDRGFSSGNTIYF.

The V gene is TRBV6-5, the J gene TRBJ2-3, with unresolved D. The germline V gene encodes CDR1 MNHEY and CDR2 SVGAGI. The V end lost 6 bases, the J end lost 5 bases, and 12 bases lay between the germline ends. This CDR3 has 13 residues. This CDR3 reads CASRPPVLDTQYF. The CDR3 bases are TGTGCCAGCAGACCCCCAGTTTTAGATACGCAGTATTTT.

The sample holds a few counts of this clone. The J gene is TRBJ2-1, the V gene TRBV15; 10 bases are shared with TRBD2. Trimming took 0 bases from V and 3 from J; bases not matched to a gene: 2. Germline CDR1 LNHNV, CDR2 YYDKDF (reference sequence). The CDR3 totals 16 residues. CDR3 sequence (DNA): TGTGCCACCAGCAGAGAAGCTAGCGGGAGCTACAATGAGCAGTTCTTC. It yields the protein CATSREASGSYNEQFF.

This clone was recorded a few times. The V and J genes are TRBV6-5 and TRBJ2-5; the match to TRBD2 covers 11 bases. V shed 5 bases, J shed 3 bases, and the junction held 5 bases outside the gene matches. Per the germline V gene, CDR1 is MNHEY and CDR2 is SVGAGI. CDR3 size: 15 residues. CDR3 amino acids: CASSRQTSGKETQYF. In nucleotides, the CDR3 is TGTGCCAGCAGTCGACAGACTAGCGGGAAAGAGACCCAGTACTTC.

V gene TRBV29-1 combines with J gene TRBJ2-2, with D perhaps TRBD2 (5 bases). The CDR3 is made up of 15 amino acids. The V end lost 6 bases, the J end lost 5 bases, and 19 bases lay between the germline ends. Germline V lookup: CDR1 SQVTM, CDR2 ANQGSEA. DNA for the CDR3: TGCAGCGTCAGCCCAGGAGGCCAATTAACCGGGGAGCTGTTTTTT. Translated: CSVSPGGQLTGELFF.

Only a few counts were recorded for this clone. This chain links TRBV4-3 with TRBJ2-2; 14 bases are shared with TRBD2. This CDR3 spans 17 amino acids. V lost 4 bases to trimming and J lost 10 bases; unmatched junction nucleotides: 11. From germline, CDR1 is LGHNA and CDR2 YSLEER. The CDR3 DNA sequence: TGCGCCAGCAGCCGAAGACTAGCGGGAGGGCCGTGGAAGGAGCTGTTTTTT. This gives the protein CASSRRLAGGPWKELFF.

The CDR3 DNA follows: TGCGCCAGCAGCCAAGACGTCGGGGTTTCCTACAATGAGCAGTTCTTC. Translated, it gives CASSQDVGVSYNEQFF. The V gene is TRBV4-1, the J gene TRBJ2-1; a weak D match, TRBD2 (5 bases). The CDR3 is 16 amino acids. The germline V and J ends were trimmed by 0 bases and 1 base, with 10 bases remaining between them. The germline V gene encodes CDR1 MGHRA and CDR2 YSYEKL.

CDR3 loop: CASSLTGQGDEYV. CDR3 DNA: TGTGCCAGCAGCTTGACCGGACAGGGCGACGAGTACGTC. V is TRBV7-2 and J is TRBJ2-7, with 8 bases fitting TRBD1. The CDR3 loop spans 13 amino acids. The germline CDR1 and CDR2 sequences are SGHTA and FQGNSA. Trimming removed 3 bases from V and 11 bases from J; junction bases left unmatched: 9.

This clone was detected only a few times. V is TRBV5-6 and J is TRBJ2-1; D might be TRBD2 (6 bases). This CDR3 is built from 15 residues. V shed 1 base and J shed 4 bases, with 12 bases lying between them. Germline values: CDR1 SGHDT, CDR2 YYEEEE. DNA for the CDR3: TGTGCCAGCAGCTTGATGGGACTTCGGTACAATGAGCAGTTCTTC. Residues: CASSLMGLRYNEQFF.

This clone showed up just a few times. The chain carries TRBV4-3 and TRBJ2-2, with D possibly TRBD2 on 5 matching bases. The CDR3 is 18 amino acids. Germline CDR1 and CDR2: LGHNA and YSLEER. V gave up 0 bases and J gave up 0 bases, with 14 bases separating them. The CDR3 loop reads CASSQDEPRGSNTGELFF. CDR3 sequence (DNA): TGCGCCAGCAGCCAAGACGAACCTCGGGGATCGAACACCGGGGAGCTGTTTTTT.

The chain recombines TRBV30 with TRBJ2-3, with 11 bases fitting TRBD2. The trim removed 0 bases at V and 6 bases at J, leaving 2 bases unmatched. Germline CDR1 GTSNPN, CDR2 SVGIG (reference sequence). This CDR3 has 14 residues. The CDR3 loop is CAWSVSSGRDTQYF. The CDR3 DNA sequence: TGTGCCTGGAGTGTGTCTAGCGGGAGGGATACGCAGTATTTT.

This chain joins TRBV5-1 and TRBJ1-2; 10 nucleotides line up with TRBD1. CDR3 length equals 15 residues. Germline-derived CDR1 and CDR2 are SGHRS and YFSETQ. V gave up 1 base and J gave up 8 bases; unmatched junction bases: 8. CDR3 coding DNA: TGCGCCAGCAGCTTGAGCCGACAGGGGGCGAGAGGCTACACCTTC. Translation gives CASSLSRQGARGYTF.

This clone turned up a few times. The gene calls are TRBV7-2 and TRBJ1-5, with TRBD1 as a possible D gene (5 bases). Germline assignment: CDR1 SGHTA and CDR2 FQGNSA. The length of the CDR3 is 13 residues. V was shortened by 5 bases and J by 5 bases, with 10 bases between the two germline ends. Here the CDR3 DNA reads TGTGCCAGCAGCCTCAGGGATTATCAGCCCCAGCATTTT. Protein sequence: CASSLRDYQPQHF.

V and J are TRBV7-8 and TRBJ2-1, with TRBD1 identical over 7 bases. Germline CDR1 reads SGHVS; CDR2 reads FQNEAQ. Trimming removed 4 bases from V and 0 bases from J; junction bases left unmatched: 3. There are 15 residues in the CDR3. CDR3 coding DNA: TGTGCCAGCAGCTCAGGGGGTAGCTCCTACAATGAGCAGTTCTTC. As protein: CASSSGGSSYNEQFF.

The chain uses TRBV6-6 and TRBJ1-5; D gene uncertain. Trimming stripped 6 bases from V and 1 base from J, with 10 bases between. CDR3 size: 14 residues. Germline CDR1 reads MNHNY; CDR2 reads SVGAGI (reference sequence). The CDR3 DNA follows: TGTGCCAGCAGCCCGGACTGGAGCAATCAGCCCCAGCATTTT. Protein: CASSPDWSNQPQHF.

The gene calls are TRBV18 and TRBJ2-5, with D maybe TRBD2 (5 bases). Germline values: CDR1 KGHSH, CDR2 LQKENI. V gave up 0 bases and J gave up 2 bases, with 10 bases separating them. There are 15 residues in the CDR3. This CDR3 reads CASSPPSAYQETQYF. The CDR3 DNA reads TGTGCCAGCTCACCACCTAGCGCCTATCAAGAGACCCAGTACTTC.

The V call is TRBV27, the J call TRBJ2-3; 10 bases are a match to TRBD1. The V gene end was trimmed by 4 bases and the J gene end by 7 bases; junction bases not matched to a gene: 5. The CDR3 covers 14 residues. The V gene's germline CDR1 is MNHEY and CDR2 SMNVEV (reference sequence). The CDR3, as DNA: TGTGCCAGCAGTTCCCGGGACAGGGGCCATACGCAGTATTTT. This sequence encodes CASSSRDRGHTQYF.

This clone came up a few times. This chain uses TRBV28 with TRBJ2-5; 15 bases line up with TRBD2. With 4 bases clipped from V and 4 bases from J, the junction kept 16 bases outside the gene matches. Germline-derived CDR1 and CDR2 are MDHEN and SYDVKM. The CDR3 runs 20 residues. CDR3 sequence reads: CASSSSRTSGRGPGGETQYF. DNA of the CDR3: TGTGCCAGCAGTTCCTCCAGGACTAGCGGGAGGGGGCCGGGAGGAGAGACCCAGTACTTC.

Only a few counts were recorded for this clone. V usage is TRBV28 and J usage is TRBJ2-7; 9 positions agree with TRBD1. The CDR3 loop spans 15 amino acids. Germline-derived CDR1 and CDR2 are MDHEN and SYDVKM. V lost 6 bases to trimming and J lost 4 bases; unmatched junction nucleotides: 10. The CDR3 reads CASSVPGQGTYEQYF. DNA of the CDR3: TGTGCCAGCAGCGTACCGGGACAGGGTACTTACGAGCAGTACTTC.

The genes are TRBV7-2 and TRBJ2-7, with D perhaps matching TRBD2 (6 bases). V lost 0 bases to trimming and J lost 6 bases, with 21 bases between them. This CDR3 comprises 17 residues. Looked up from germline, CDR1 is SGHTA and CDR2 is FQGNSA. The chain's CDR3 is CASSLAKRELRPGEQYV. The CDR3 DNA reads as TGTGCCAGCAGCTTAGCAAAACGGGAGCTTCGACCAGGCGAGCAGTACGTC.

The CDR3 here is CASSRAGGTDEQFF. The CDR3 nucleotides are TGTGCCAGCAGTCGAGCGGGAGGGACCGATGAGCAGTTCTTC. The rearrangement links TRBV28 to TRBJ2-1; 10 bases are shared with TRBD2. Germline-derived CDR1 and CDR2 are MDHEN and SYDVKM. J was trimmed by 8 bases and V by 5 bases; bases with no gene match: 6. This CDR3 has 14 residues.

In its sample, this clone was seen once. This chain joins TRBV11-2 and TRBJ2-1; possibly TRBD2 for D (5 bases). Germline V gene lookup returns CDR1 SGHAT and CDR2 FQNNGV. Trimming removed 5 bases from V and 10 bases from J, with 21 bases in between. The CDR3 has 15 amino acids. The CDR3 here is CASSPQRAVEDEQFF. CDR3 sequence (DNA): TGTGCCAGCAGCCCCCAAAGGGCCGTGGAGGACGAGCAGTTCTTC.

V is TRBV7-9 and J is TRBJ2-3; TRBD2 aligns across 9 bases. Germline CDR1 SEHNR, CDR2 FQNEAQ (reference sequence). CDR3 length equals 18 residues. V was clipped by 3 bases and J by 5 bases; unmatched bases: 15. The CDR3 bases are TGTGCCAGCAGCTTCCACCGCGCGAGTAGCGGGAGCGGAGATACGCAGTATTTT. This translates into CASSFHRASSGSGDTQYF.

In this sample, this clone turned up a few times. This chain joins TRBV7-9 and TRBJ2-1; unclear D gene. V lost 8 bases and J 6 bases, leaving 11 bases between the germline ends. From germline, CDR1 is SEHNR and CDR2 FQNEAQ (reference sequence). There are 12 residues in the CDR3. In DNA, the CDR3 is TGTGCCAGCGTTGCTAGTGGCAATGAGCAGTTCTTC. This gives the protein CASVASGNEQFF.

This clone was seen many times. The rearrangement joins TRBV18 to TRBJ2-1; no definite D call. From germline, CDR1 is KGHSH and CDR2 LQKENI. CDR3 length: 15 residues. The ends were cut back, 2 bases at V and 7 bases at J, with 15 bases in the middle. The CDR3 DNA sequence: TGTGCCAGCTCACCAACAGAGATGTCCTGGAATGAGCAGTTCTTC. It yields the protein CASSPTEMSWNEQFF.

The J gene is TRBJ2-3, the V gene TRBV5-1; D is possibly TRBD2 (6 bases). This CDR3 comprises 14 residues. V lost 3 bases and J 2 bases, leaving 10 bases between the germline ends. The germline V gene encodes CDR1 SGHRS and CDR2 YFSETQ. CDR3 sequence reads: CASSSGLITDTQYF. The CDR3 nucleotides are TGCGCCAGCAGCTCGGGACTGATCACAGATACGCAGTATTTT. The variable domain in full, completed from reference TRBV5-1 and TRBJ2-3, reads KAGVTQTPRYLIKTRGQQVTLSCSPISGHRSVSWYQQTPGQGLQFLFEYFSETQRNKGNFPGRFSGRQFSNSRSEMNVSTLELGDSALYLCASSSGLITDTQYFGPGTRLTVL.

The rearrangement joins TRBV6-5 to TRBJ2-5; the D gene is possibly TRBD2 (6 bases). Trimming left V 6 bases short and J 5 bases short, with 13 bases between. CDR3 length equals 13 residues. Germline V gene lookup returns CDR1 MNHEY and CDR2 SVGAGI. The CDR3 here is CASRPPGVETQYF. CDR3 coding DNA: TGTGCCAGCAGACCCCCGGGGGTGGAGACCCAGTACTTC.